Shown below are 6 T cell receptor beta chains from a single sample sequenced in a study of CD8+CD57+ T cells in acquired aplastic anemia. Genomic DNA served as template for TCR beta VDJ and CDR3 profiling. A single record per CDR3 protein comes from TCRdb applying MiXCR to the reads. Of about 160,000 distinct CDR3 sequences detected, roughly two thirds appear once; the ten largest clones hold approximately 42%. Sequencing was done on patients that had shown CD8+CD57+ cell expansion by flow cytometry. The sample taken for sequencing was sorted CD4+, CD8+, or CD8+CD57+ T cells (not recorded which) from PBMCs. The source of these receptors is a human donor with aplastic anemia.

CDR3 nucleotide sequence: TGTGCCAGCAGCTTAGGGGGGGGCAATCAGCCCCAGCATTTT. It specifies CASSLGGGNQPQHF. The chain joins TRBV7-8 to TRBJ1-5; D perhaps matches TRBD1 (5 bases). CDR1 is SGHVS, CDR2 FQNEAQ, per germline. V was trimmed by 1 base and J by 2 bases, leaving 6 bases between them. There are 14 residues in the CDR3.

The V and J genes are TRBV5-6 and TRBJ2-7; possibly TRBD1 for D (6 bases). The CDR3 totals 12 residues. Germline V gene sequence: CDR1 SGHDT, CDR2 YYEEEE. V was cut by 9 bases and J by 1 base, with 11 bases left in between. The CDR3 is CATSQGSYEQYF. Written as DNA, the CDR3 is TGTGCCACTAGTCAGGGGTCCTACGAGCAGTACTTC.

This clonotype occurred a few times. The chain is built from TRBV20-1 and TRBJ1-1, with D hard to call. The CDR3 is 15 residues long. Germline V CDR1 and CDR2: DFQATT, SNEGSKA (reference sequence). Deletions cut 3 bases from V and 11 bases from J, with 25 bases between. This chain's CDR3 is CSASTTGNTLGLAFF. The CDR3 DNA sequence: TGCAGTGCTAGTACCACGGGAAATACCCTAGGATTGGCTTTCTTT.

In its sample, this clonotype was seen a few times. The gene calls are TRBV5-1 and TRBJ2-1, with D possibly being TRBD1 (5 bases). V gave up 4 bases and J gave up 0 bases, with 14 bases separating them. Germline V gene lookup returns CDR1 SGHRS and CDR2 YFSETQ. This CDR3 spans 16 amino acids. Here the CDR3 DNA reads TGCGCCAGCAGCGAGCAGGGTCAGAGCTCCTACAATGAGCAGTTCTTC. Its translation: CASSEQGQSSYNEQFF.

The chain has TRBV7-6 and TRBJ2-2, with TRBD2 matching 7 bases. The CDR3 is made up of 14 amino acids. Per the germline V gene, CDR1 is SGHVS and CDR2 is FNYEAQ. The trim removed 6 bases at V and 6 bases at J, leaving 7 bases unmatched. CDR3 residues: CASSEVAGAGELFF. CDR3 DNA: TGTGCCAGCAGTGAGGTGGCGGGGGCCGGGGAGCTGTTTTTT. The variable domain in full, with the rest retrieved from reference TRBV7-6 and TRBJ2-2, is GAGVSQSPRYKVTKRGQDVALRCDPISGHVSLYWYRQALGQGPEFLTYFNYEAQQDKSGLPNDRFSAERPEGSISTLTIQRTEQRDSAMYRCASSEVAGAGELFFGEGSRLTVL.

The chain joins TRBV19 to TRBJ1-2; TRBD1 is a possible D gene (5 bases). Trimming cost V 1 base and J 2 bases, with 14 bases left between them. Germline V CDR1 and CDR2: LNHDA, SQIVND (reference sequence). This CDR3 region has 16 residues. The CDR3 reads CASSIVGPPPNYGYTF. The CDR3 DNA reads TGTGCCAGTAGTATAGTGGGGCCACCTCCGAACTATGGCTACACCTTC.